The 20 T cell receptor beta chains in this list originate from one sample, sequenced in a study of blood T cell repertoires in COVID-19. Libraries were prepared by immunoSEQ multiplex PCR; TCRdb keeps only in-frame clonotypes and omits some of them. The sample has 30,000 to 40,000 clones; over 90% are singletons. The sequencing sample was made of peripheral blood. The receptors originated from a human donor in a cohort sampled during active COVID-19.

The V gene is TRBV18, the J gene TRBJ1-1; D is unresolved. Looked up from germline, CDR1 is KGHSH and CDR2 is LQKENI. This CDR3 comprises 13 residues. The ends were cut back, 3 bases at V and 2 bases at J, with 7 bases in the middle. CDR3 residues: CASSPLRNTEAFF. In DNA, the CDR3 is TGTGCCAGCTCACCGTTGAGAAACACTGAAGCTTTCTTT.

The rearrangement uses TRBV7-6 and TRBJ1-1; D is perhaps TRBD1 (6 bases). CDR1 SGHVS and CDR2 FNYEAQ come from the germline V gene. CDR3 size: 16 residues. The V gene lost 4 bases and the J gene lost 0 bases, with 15 bases spanning the gap. The DNA for the CDR3 is TGTGCCAGCAGCTCCAGCTACACAGGGATGAACACTGAAGCTTTCTTT. It specifies CASSSSYTGMNTEAFF.

The V and J genes are TRBV16 and TRBJ2-3; 11 nucleotides agree with TRBD2. V lost 0 bases and J lost 1; bases outside the gene matches: 6. The CDR3 has 18 residues. CDR1 is KGHSY, CDR2 FQNENV, per germline. CDR3 sequence reads: CASSQSTLAGGRTDTQYF. CDR3 nucleotide sequence: TGTGCCAGCAGCCAATCCACGCTAGCGGGAGGTCGCACAGATACGCAGTATTTT.

This chain uses TRBV5-1 with TRBJ2-5; 12 bases map to TRBD2. The CDR3 spans 16 residues. V lost 0 bases and J lost 7; bases outside the gene matches: 7. From germline, CDR1 is SGHRS and CDR2 YFSETQ. As DNA, the CDR3 is TGCGCCAGCAGCTTGGAGACTAGCGGGAGCTGGGGGACCCAGTACTTC. It yields the protein CASSLETSGSWGTQYF.

J is TRBJ2-1 and V is TRBV4-1; 9 nucleotides line up with TRBD2. Looked up from germline, CDR1 is MGHRA and CDR2 is YSYEKL. The CDR3 sequence is 18 residues long. V lost 0 bases, J lost 3 bases, and 9 bases stayed unmatched. The CDR3 region has the DNA TGCGCCAGCAGCCAAGACGACCCGGGACTAGCAAGCTACAATGAGCAGTTCTTC. Translated, it gives CASSQDDPGLASYNEQFF.

V usage is TRBV19 and J usage is TRBJ1-4, with no clear D. This CDR3 region has 13 residues. V lost 10 bases and J 2 bases, leaving 11 bases between the germline ends. Germline assignment: CDR1 LNHDA and CDR2 SQIVND (reference sequence). CDR3 residues: CATARGTNEKLFF. The CDR3 nucleotides are TGTGCCACCGCGCGAGGTACTAATGAAAAACTGTTTTTT.

The gene calls are TRBV28 and TRBJ2-7; 7 positions agree with TRBD1. Germline V gene data show CDR1 as MDHEN and CDR2 as SYDVKM. Germline trimming cut 5 bases from V and 3 bases from J; bases unmatched to any gene: 10. There are 15 residues in the CDR3. Here the CDR3 DNA reads TGTGCCAGCAGTCCTCTAGGGACAGCGTTCTACGAGCAGTACTTC. Translating it yields CASSPLGTAFYEQYF.

This rearrangement joins TRBV5-1 to TRBJ2-7; 12 bases match TRBD2. Germline V gene lookup returns CDR1 SGHRS and CDR2 YFSETQ. J gave up 7 bases and V 2 bases, and 4 bases lay outside the gene matches. CDR3 length: 14 residues. The CDR3 reads CASSFRLAGVEQYF. CDR3 bases: TGCGCCAGCAGCTTTAGACTAGCGGGAGTGGAGCAGTACTTC. Based on the CDR3 plus reference TRBV5-1 and TRBJ2-7, the full variable domain is KAGVTQTPRYLIKTRGQQVTLSCSPISGHRSVSWYQQTPGQGLQFLFEYFSETQRNKGNFPGRFSGRQFSNSRSEMNVSTLELGDSALYLCASSFRLAGVEQYFGPGTRLTVT.

The V call is TRBV30, the J call TRBJ2-3, with a tentative D call TRBD2 (7 bases). The CDR3 is 15 amino acids. CDR1 and CDR2 from the germline V gene are GTSNPN and SVGIG (reference sequence). Trimming pared 1 base from V and 4 bases from J, leaving 15 bases between. DNA of the CDR3: TGTGCCTGGAGTGCCGGTGGGGGGGGGCCAGATACGCAGTATTTT. Its translation is CAWSAGGGGPDTQYF.

The rearrangement uses TRBV6-2 or TRBV6-3 and TRBJ1-4, with unresolved D. Between the trimmed V and J ends, which lost 0 bases and 0 bases, there was a span of 8 bases. Germline CDR1 is MNHEY and CDR2 is SVGEGT. This CDR3 comprises 16 residues. The CDR3, as DNA: TGTGCCAGCAGTTACTCCCGGCAGGCAACTAATGAAAAACTGTTTTTT. The encoded protein is CASSYSRQATNEKLFF.

The chain employs TRBV5-1 and TRBJ2-7; TRBD1 agrees at 8 bases. This CDR3 comprises 15 residues. Germline V gives CDR1 SGHRS, CDR2 YFSETQ. The trim removed 0 bases at V and 2 bases at J, leaving 4 bases unmatched. The CDR3 DNA sequence: TGCGCCAGCAGCTTGGGGCAGGGGGCCCCCTACGAGCAGTACTTC. Translation gives CASSLGQGAPYEQYF.

The chain is built from TRBV18 and TRBJ1-1; the D gene is possibly TRBD1 (6 bases). Per the germline V gene, CDR1 is KGHSH and CDR2 is LQKENI. The length of the CDR3 is 15 residues. V was cut by 4 bases and J by 4 bases, with 16 bases left in between. The CDR3 coding sequence is TGTGCCAGCTCACGCGACCAGGGGTCCGCCACTGAAGCTTTCTTT. Encoded protein: CASSRDQGSATEAFF.

This clone was found a few times. This chain links TRBV4-1 with TRBJ2-7, with TRBD1 matching over 11 bases. Germline CDR1 is MGHRA and CDR2 is YSYEKL. The V gene end was trimmed by 1 base and the J gene end by 5 bases; junction bases not matched to a gene: 7. The CDR3 extends over 16 amino acids. In nucleotides, the CDR3 is TGCGCCAGCAGCCAAGGCGGGACAGGGGGTTTCCACGAGCAGTACTTC. Translated: CASSQGGTGGFHEQYF.

The V call is TRBV7-9, the J call TRBJ2-5; perhaps TRBD1 as D (5 bases). The CDR3 consists of 13 residues. V was trimmed by 0 bases and J by 5 bases, leaving 7 bases between them. CDR1 SEHNR and CDR2 FQNEAQ come from the germline V gene (reference sequence). The CDR3, as DNA: TGTGCCAGCAGCTTAGCAGGGGTTGAGACCCAGTACTTC. This sequence encodes CASSLAGVETQYF.

The CDR3 is CASSPGDYSNQPQHF. The DNA for the CDR3 is TGTGCCAGCAGCCCAGGGGACTATAGCAATCAGCCCCAGCATTTT. V is TRBV11-2 and J is TRBJ1-5, with TRBD1 as a possible D gene (6 bases). In germline, CDR1 is SGHAT, CDR2 FQNNGV. Trimming removed 5 bases at V and 0 bases at J, with 11 bases between. The CDR3 length is 15 residues.

The gene calls are TRBV28 and TRBJ1-6, with 10 bases aligning to TRBD1. Germline values: CDR1 MDHEN, CDR2 SYDVKM. Trimming removed 6 bases from V and 3 bases from J; junction bases left unmatched: 5. This CDR3 has 16 residues. CDR3 sequence reads: CASRTGQGVYNSPLHF. Here the CDR3 DNA reads TGTGCCAGCAGGACCGGACAGGGGGTCTATAATTCACCCCTCCACTTT.

The chain joins TRBV27 to TRBJ2-7; 8 bases align to TRBD2. The trim removed 5 bases at V and 0 bases at J, leaving 12 bases unmatched. The CDR3 runs to 17 residues. In germline, CDR1 is MNHEY, CDR2 SMNVEV (reference sequence). The CDR3 loop is CASSGTLIAGSSYEQYF. CDR3 sequence (DNA): TGTGCCAGCAGTGGAACTCTCATAGCGGGGAGCTCCTACGAGCAGTACTTC.

This clone was observed once. The V gene is TRBV18, the J gene TRBJ2-7, with 8 bases fitting TRBD2. The CDR3 loop spans 14 amino acids. CDR1 and CDR2 from the germline V gene are KGHSH and LQKENI. V shed 0 bases, J shed 4 bases, and the junction held 2 bases outside the gene matches. CDR3: CASSPPQREYEQYF. The DNA for the CDR3 is TGTGCCAGCTCACCACCCCAGCGGGAGTACGAGCAGTACTTC.

The gene calls are TRBV7-9 and TRBJ2-7; a weak D match, TRBD1 (5 bases). V was pared by 5 bases and J by 4 bases, with 9 bases between. The CDR3 runs to 12 residues. CDR1 is SEHNR, CDR2 FQNEAQ, per germline (reference sequence). This CDR3 is CASSGQGYEQYF. Written as DNA, the CDR3 is TGTGCCAGCAGCGGGCAGGGATACGAGCAGTACTTC.

The V call is TRBV11-3, the J call TRBJ2-1; 13 positions agree with TRBD2. This CDR3 spans 14 amino acids. Trimming cost V 5 bases and J 9 bases; bases outside gene matches: 4. From germline, CDR1 is SGHNT and CDR2 YENEEA. The DNA for the CDR3 is TGTGCCAGCAGCGGACTAGCGGGAGTTGGTGAGCAGTTCTTC. This sequence encodes CASSGLAGVGEQFF.